Presented here are 4 T cell receptor beta chains from one specimen sequenced in a study of CD8+ T cells in alopecia areata. CD25+CD127- cells were obtained by sorting CD4+ cells, for roughly five patients. RNA extraction was followed by reverse transcription into cDNA, which acted as the sequencing template. Here immunoSEQ multiplex PCR was the method, and the copy in TCRdb shows in-frame clones only, minus some. Here the sample spans fewer than 40,000 clones, roughly 53% being singletons. Sequencing was performed on CD4+ Tregs sorted from blood. These receptors all stem from a human donor with alopecia areata.

The V gene is TRBV27, the J gene TRBJ2-7; D is ambiguous. The CDR3 spans 13 residues. Germline V CDR1 and CDR2: MNHEY, SMNVEV (reference sequence). V was shortened by 4 bases and J by 6 bases, with 13 bases between the two germline ends. CDR3 coding DNA: TGTGCCAGCAGTTCCCGACCCACCACCGAGCAGTACTTC. Its translation: CASSSRPTTEQYF.

The genes are TRBV7-2 and TRBJ2-7, with 14 nucleotides matching TRBD2. This CDR3 is built from 15 residues. In germline, CDR1 is SGHTA, CDR2 FQGNSA. Trimming at V came to 6 bases and at J to 5 bases, leaving 6 bases not matched to a gene. CDR3 sequence (DNA): TGTGCCAGCAGGTTTCCGGGACTAGCGGGAGACGAGCAGTACTTC. Amino acid sequence: CASRFPGLAGDEQYF.

The chain links TRBV18 to TRBJ2-7; D remains ambiguous. V dropped 0 bases and J dropped 2 bases, with 8 bases sitting between them. Germline V gives CDR1 KGHSH, CDR2 LQKENI. This CDR3 is 14 amino acids long. CDR3: CASSPPSRPYEQYF. The DNA for the CDR3 is TGTGCCAGCTCACCACCTAGCAGGCCCTACGAGCAGTACTTC. The full variable domain, rest sourced from reference TRBV18 and TRBJ2-7, is NAGVMQNPRHLVRRRGQEARLRCSPMKGHSHVYWYRQLPEEGLKFMVYLQKENIIDESGMPKERFSAEFPKEGPSILRIQQVVRGDSAAYFCASSPPSRPYEQYFGPGTRLTVT.

V and J are TRBV6-6 and TRBJ2-4; possible D gene TRBD1, 5 bases. V was cut by 10 bases and J by 0 bases, with 10 bases left in between. CDR1 is MNHNY, CDR2 SVGAGI, per germline (reference sequence). The CDR3 runs 13 residues. CDR3 region: CATRQLAKNIQYF. CDR3 nucleotides: TGTGCCACCCGACAGCTAGCCAAAAACATTCAGTACTTC.